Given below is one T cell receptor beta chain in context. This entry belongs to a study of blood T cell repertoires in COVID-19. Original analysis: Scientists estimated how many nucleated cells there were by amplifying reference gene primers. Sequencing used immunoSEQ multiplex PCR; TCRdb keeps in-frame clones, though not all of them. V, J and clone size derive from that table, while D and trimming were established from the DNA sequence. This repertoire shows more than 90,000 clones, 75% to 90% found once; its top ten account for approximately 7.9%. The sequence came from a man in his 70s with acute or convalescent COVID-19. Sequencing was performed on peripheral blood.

CDR3 residues: CASSSSGSADTQYF. CDR3 nucleotides: TGTGCCAGCAGCAGTAGCGGGAGTGCAGATACGCAGTATTTT. The chain carries TRBV13 and TRBJ2-3; 9 nucleotides agree with TRBD2. The CDR3 has 14 residues. The V gene end was trimmed by 5 bases and the J gene end by 4 bases; junction bases not matched to a gene: 4. Germline loops: CDR1 PRHDT, CDR2 FYEKMQ (reference sequence).